The entry below describes one T cell receptor (beta chain). What it binds is unknown. From the germline J gene comes the end of the CDR3, since the read stops 3 residues before it. The germline V gene encodes CDR1 SGHVS and CDR2 FNYEAQ. Losses at the gene ends were 0 bases for V and 1 base for J; bases not matched to a gene: 4. This CDR3 spans 16 amino acids. The table came from immunoSEQ multiplex PCR; TCRdb's copy has only in-frame clones and leaves some out. This repertoire includes 30,000 to 35,000 clones. The data derive from a study of Tregs in tolerant kidney transplant recipients. In the study overall: The nonmyeloablative bone marrow transplants came from related graft donors, with transient mixed chimerism.

Findings and limits, study-wide: Donor-specific Treg expansion exceeded global Treg expansion in tolerant patients, suggesting antigen drive. This study did not directly address biological reproducibility. Nucleotide sequences could not be compared across some patients' samples due to primer changes.

V and J are TRBV7-6 and TRBJ2-3; 7 bases are a match to TRBD1. The receptor comes from a human donor who received a combined kidney and bone marrow transplant. Sequenced material: CD8+ T cells from blood, taken before the transplant. The sequenced CDR3 bases are TGTGCCAGCAGCTTAGCACAGGGGTTCGGCACAGATACG. Residues: CASSLAQGFGTDT. The entire CDR3 sequence reads CASSLAQGFGTDTQYF.